The entry that follows covers one T cell receptor (beta chain) sequence. Its antigen is unidentified. This entry belongs to a study of CXCR3-negative and CXCR3-positive naive CD8 T cells. Overall study results and limits: In CXCR3-positive naive cells, the TRB CDR3s were more hydrophobic than in CXCR3-negative naive cells.

CDR1 and CDR2 from the germline V gene are SGDLS and YYNGEE. CDR3 length equals 15 residues. Libraries were UMI-labeled 5' RACE TRB cDNA. TCRdb re-called the 5' RACE reads; every CDR3 protein appears as one record, without DNA. This sample's clone table lists 4,500 to 5,000 distinct CDR3 sequences. The receptor comes from a human donor in good health. Some clones in this sample may be carry-over from other donors' samples. Sequencing used naive CXCR3+ CD8+ T cells from blood. Subset reported: CD45RO-CCR7+CD27+CD95- naive CD8+ T cells expressing CXCR3 (TNR3+). J is TRBJ2-1 and V is TRBV9; TCRdb's assignment of TRBD1 cannot be checked, as there is no DNA. CDR3 sequence reads: CASSPGTEAYNEQFF.